This T cell receptor beta chain was documented in a study of shared clonotypes between healthy human individuals. The assay was run at deep level. Repertoires were generated with immunoSEQ multiplex PCR, while TCRdb's copy carries only in-frame clones and drops some. Of nearly 1,000,000 clones detected, around three quarters appear once; the ten largest clones hold approximately 1.5%. Germline-derived CDR1 and CDR2 are SGHDN and FVKESK. V lost 1 base, J lost 4 bases, and 21 bases lay in between. This CDR3 comprises 18 residues. The TCR comes from a man aged 18 to 35 in good health. The chain is built from TRBV14 and TRBJ2-3; a weak D match, TRBD2 (7 bases). The sequenced sample consisted of memory CD4+ T cells sorted from blood. Subset given: CD45RA-negative fraction. The DNA for the CDR3 is TGTGCCAGCAGCCAAGTCATTTATCGGGGGGCTAAAGCAGATACGCAGTATTTT. Translation: CASSQVIYRGAKADTQYF.